The source of this TCR beta chain is a study of blood T cell repertoires in COVID-19. Across the whole study: Material from acute and convalescent COVID-19 was sourced from the United States, Italy and Spain. T cells, B-cell-depleted T cells, or PBMCs supplied cDNA or gDNA.

In the study's own analysis: Researchers report that nucleated cell counts were estimated from reference gene primer amplification. Here immunoSEQ multiplex PCR was the method, and the copy in TCRdb shows in-frame clones only, minus some. V and J calls and clone size are copied from that table; D and trimming were computed from the DNA. The sample includes approximately 56,000 clones, approximately 80% of them seen just once. Trimming stripped 1 base from V and 5 bases from J, with 8 bases between. Germline CDR1 reads MGHDK; CDR2 reads SYGVNS. The CDR3 is 13 residues long. This rearrangement joins TRBV25-1 to TRBJ1-2; D is undetermined. This TCR was sampled from a man in his 70s with active COVID-19. Sequencing input: peripheral blood. DNA for the CDR3: TGTGCCAGCAGTGAATTTTGGCAGTATGGCTACACCTTC. The encoded protein is CASSEFWQYGYTF.